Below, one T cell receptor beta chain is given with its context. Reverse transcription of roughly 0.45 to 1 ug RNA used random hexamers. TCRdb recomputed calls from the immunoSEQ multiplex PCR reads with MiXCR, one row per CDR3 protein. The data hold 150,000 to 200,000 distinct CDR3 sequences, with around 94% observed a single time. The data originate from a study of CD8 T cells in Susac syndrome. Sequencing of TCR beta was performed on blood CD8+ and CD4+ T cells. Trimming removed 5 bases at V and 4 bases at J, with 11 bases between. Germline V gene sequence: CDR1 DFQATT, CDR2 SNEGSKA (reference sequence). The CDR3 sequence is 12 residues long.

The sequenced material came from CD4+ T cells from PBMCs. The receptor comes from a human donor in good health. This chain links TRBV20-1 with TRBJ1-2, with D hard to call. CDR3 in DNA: TGCAGTGCTCCTCTCGCCATCTATGGCTACACCTTC. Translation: CSAPLAIYGYTF.